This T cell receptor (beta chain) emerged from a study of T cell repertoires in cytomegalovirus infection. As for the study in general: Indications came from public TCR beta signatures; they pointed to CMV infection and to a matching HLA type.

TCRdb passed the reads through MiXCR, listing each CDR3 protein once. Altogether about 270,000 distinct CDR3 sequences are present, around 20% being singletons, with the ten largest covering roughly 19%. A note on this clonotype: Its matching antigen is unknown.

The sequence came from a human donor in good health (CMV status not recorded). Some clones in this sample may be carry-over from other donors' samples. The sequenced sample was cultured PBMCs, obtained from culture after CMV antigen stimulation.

The CDR3 sequence: CASSWGLAGGNNEQFF. CDR3 nucleotide sequence: TGTGCCAGCAGCTGGGGACTAGCGGGAGGAAATAATGAGCAGTTCTTC. The J gene is TRBJ2-1, the V gene TRBV5-6; 15 positions agree with TRBD2. The CDR3 spans 16 residues. V shed 3 bases and J 7 bases; nucleotides not matched to a gene: 5. Germline V gives CDR1 SGHDT, CDR2 YYEEEE.